Presented here are 18 T cell receptor beta chains from one specimen sequenced in a study of T cell clonality in common variable immunodeficiency. Study results and limitations: Reportedly, TCR beta sequences from common variable immunodeficiency showed fewer deletions and N-nucleotide insertions.

These receptors are not linked to any known antigen. Assay: immunoSEQ multiplex PCR; the TCRdb copy retains only in-frame clones and omits some. This sample contains some 16,000 clones. The sequenced sample was peripheral blood mononuclear cells. The source of these receptors is a human donor with common variable immunodeficiency.

Remarks on this clone: The read ends 3 residues early relative to the CDR3; the germline J gene fills the gap. The chain links TRBV7-9 to TRBJ2-2, with 10 nucleotides matching TRBD2. Per germline, CDR1 SEHNR and CDR2 FQNEAQ (reference sequence). The CDR3 has 14 residues. With 6 bases clipped from V and 5 bases from J, the junction kept 3 bases outside the gene matches. CDR3 DNA, as far as it was read: TGTGCCAGCAGAACTAGCGGGATAACCGGGGAG. Protein sequence: CASRTSGITGE. The full CDR3 protein is CASRTSGITGELFF.

A remark on this clone: The CDR3 extends 3 residues past the end of the read, so its final part is completed from the germline J gene. The V gene is TRBV10-3, the J gene TRBJ2-2, with D uncertain. CDR1 and CDR2 from the germline V gene are ENHRY and SYGVKD. Trimming stripped 7 bases from V and 1 base from J, with 10 bases between. The length of the CDR3 is 14 residues. CDR3 loop: CAIMAPENTGELFF. The CDR3 DNA, read in part, is TGTGCCATCATGGCACCCGAGAACACCGGGGAG.

For this clone: The read gets to within 3 residues of the CDR3 end, and the germline J gene fills in the rest. The rearrangement joins TRBV2 to TRBJ2-1, with 10 positions matching TRBD2. This CDR3 contains 14 residues. CDR1 and CDR2 (germline): SNHLY, FYNNEI. V lost 7 bases to trimming and J lost 8 bases; unmatched junction nucleotides: 8. CDR3 sequence: CASTWTSGRYEQFF. The sequenced CDR3 bases are TGTGCCAGCACCTGGACTAGCGGACGGTATGAG.

Concerning this clone itself: The read ends 3 residues before the CDR3 terminus; that terminus is restored from the germline J gene. V is TRBV7-8 and J is TRBJ2-3; TRBD2 matches 8 bases. Germline V gives CDR1 SGHVS, CDR2 FQNEAQ. The CDR3 totals 16 residues. V shed 1 base, J shed 5 bases, and the junction held 8 bases outside the gene matches. CDR3 DNA, as far as it was read: TGTGCCAGCAGCTTAGAGAGAGCGGGGGCGGGAGATACG. Encoded protein: CASSLERAGAGDT. The full CDR3 is CASSLERAGAGDTQYF.

As concerns this clone: The read ends 3 residues before the CDR3 terminus; that terminus is restored from the germline J gene. The gene calls are TRBV29-1 and TRBJ2-7, with D possibly matching TRBD1 (6 bases). The CDR3 has 12 residues. Trimming took off 7 bases at V and 4 bases at J, with 14 bases between the two ends. The germline CDR1 and CDR2 sequences are SQVTM and ANQGSEA. Incomplete CDR3 DNA: TGCAGCGCCGGAGAGGGGGTTTACGAG. Amino acids: CSAGEGVYE. The CDR3 as a whole reads CSAGEGVYEQYF.

Notes on this clone: The CDR3 end falls 3 residues outside the read, so it is completed with the germline J gene. V is TRBV10-3 and J is TRBJ2-2, with 8 bases fitting TRBD1. Losses at the gene ends were 2 bases for V and 5 bases for J; bases not matched to a gene: 4. Germline lookup yields CDR1 ENHRY and CDR2 SYGVKD. The CDR3 has 15 amino acids. CDR3 bases read: TGTGCCATCAGTGAGCGAGGACAGGGAACCGGGGAG. It translates to CAISERGQGTGE. The complete CDR3 reads CAISERGQGTGELFF.

On this clone: With the read ending 3 residues before the CDR3 end, the germline J gene is used to fill in that end. The chain links TRBV20-1 to TRBJ2-2; 11 bases are shared with TRBD2. J lost 5 bases, V lost 2 bases, and 4 bases had no gene match. Germline loops: CDR1 DFQATT, CDR2 SNEGSKA (reference sequence). The CDR3 spans 15 residues. The sequenced part of the CDR3 DNA is TGCAGTGCTAGACTAGCGGGGGGCGGAACCGGGGAG. Its translation is CSARLAGGGTGE. The whole CDR3 sequence reads CSARLAGGGTGELFF.

About this clone: The read terminates 3 residues ahead of where the CDR3 ends, so the germline J gene completes it. The chain joins TRBV12-3 or TRBV12-4 to TRBJ2-3; 7 positions match TRBD1. The CDR3 extends over 13 amino acids. After removal of 3 bases from V and 6 bases from J, the junction contained 3 bases not matched to a gene. The CDR3 sequence: CASSFRGQDTQYF. The CDR3 bases that were read are TGTGCCAGCAGTTTCCGGGGACAGGATACG.

Points on this clone: Read data end 3 residues before the CDR3 end; the end is taken from the germline J gene. The gene calls are TRBV5-1 and TRBJ1-2, with 7 bases aligning to TRBD1. V was clipped by 5 bases and J by 4 bases; unmatched bases: 5. The CDR3 has 13 amino acids. Per the germline V gene, CDR1 is SGHRS and CDR2 is YFSETQ. The CDR3 sequence: CASRRRGPYGYTF. CDR3 DNA (partial): TGCGCCAGCAGAAGAAGGGGGCCCTATGGC.

Notes on this clone: The CDR3 end lies 3 residues beyond the end of the read and is filled in from the germline J gene. The chain combines TRBV18 with TRBJ2-7, with 7 bases that match TRBD1. Germline values: CDR1 KGHSH, CDR2 LQKENI. V lost 3 bases and J lost 2; bases outside the gene matches: 4. There are 14 residues in the CDR3. The DNA read from the CDR3 is TGTGCCAGCTCACCGCGACAGGGACCCTACGAG. Its translation: CASSPRQGPYE. The CDR3 in full is CASSPRQGPYEQYF.

As to this clone: The read comes to an end 3 residues before the CDR3 does, leaving the germline J gene to fill in the end. The chain combines TRBV6-1 with TRBJ2-3; the match to TRBD2 covers 14 bases. Germline V gene lookup returns CDR1 MNHNS and CDR2 SASEGT. The CDR3 has 17 residues. The J segment lost 2 bases and the V segment lost 1 base, leaving 2 bases of the junction unmatched. Incomplete CDR3 DNA: TGTGCCAGCAGTGAAGGGGGACTAGCGGGGGTCACAGATACG. Amino acid sequence: CASSEGGLAGVTDT. The complete CDR3 sequence is CASSEGGLAGVTDTQYF.

Comment on this clone: The observed sequence ends 3 residues before the CDR3 terminus, with the missing tail filled in from the germline J gene. V gene TRBV7-6 combines with J gene TRBJ2-5, with D maybe TRBD1 (6 bases). Trimming shortened V by 1 base and J by 4 bases, and 10 bases separated the two germline ends. Germline lookup yields CDR1 SGHVS and CDR2 FNYEAQ. The CDR3 is 14 amino acids. The sequenced CDR3 bases are TGTGCCAGCAGCTTAGGGGGCAGGGGAGAGACC. This gives the protein CASSLGGRGET. The CDR3 in full is CASSLGGRGETQYF.

For this clone: The read stops 3 residues short of the end of the CDR3; the missing end is completed from the germline J gene. This chain connects TRBV19 to TRBJ2-2; the D gene is possibly TRBD2 (6 bases). Germline CDR1 and CDR2: LNHDA and SQIVND (reference sequence). Trimming shortened V by 4 bases and J by 5 bases, and 8 bases separated the two germline ends. This CDR3 is 13 amino acids long. Partial CDR3 DNA: TGTGCCAGTAGTAGGGACTCGACCGGGGAG. Translated: CASSRDSTGE. The CDR3 in full is CASSRDSTGELFF.

On this clone itself: From the germline J gene comes the end of the CDR3, since the read stops 3 residues before it. V and J are TRBV7-2 and TRBJ2-7; 9 positions agree with TRBD2. Germline CDR1 reads SGHTA; CDR2 reads FQGNSA. The CDR3 loop spans 14 amino acids. With V trimmed by 5 bases and J by 6 bases, 8 bases remained unmatched. CDR3 sequence: CASSPRSGSGEQYF. CDR3 DNA (partial): TGTGCCAGCAGCCCCCGTAGCGGGAGTGGCGAG.

Note on this clone: At one end the junction does not follow the germline gene, possibly because of a read error. The missing CDR3 end, 3 residues past where the read stops, is filled in from the germline J gene. The rearrangement joins TRBV4-2 to TRBJ2-1; 15 nucleotides match TRBD2. Germline CDR1 and CDR2: LGHNA and YNFKEQ. The CDR3 has 17 amino acids. The CDR3 bases that were read are TGCGCCAGCAGCCAAGGACTAGCGGGGGGGATCTACAATGAG. This codes for CASSQGLAGGIYNE. The full CDR3 sequence reads CASSQGLAGGIYNEQFF.

A note on this clone: The read ends 3 residues before the CDR3 terminus; that terminus is restored from the germline J gene. The chain joins TRBV19 to TRBJ1-5; 11 bases fit TRBD1. Looked up from germline, CDR1 is LNHDA and CDR2 is SQIVND (reference sequence). With V trimmed by 3 bases and J by 5 bases, 6 bases remained unmatched. This CDR3 contains 16 residues. The CDR3 is CASSMRDRGIYQPQHF. CDR3 bases read: TGTGCCAGTAGTATGCGGGACAGGGGGATATATCAGCCC.

Concerning this clone: The read gets to within 3 residues of the CDR3 end, and the germline J gene fills in the rest. The chain combines TRBV2 with TRBJ2-5; 8 nucleotides line up with TRBD1. V gave up 6 bases and J gave up 1 base; unmatched junction bases: 4. Germline-derived CDR1 and CDR2 are SNHLY and FYNNEI. There are 14 residues in the CDR3. The sequenced part of the CDR3 DNA is TGTGCCAGCAGCGTCGGGACAGGCCAAGAGACC. This gives the protein CASSVGTGQET. The whole CDR3 protein reads CASSVGTGQETQYF.

Comments on this clone: The read comes to an end 3 residues before the CDR3 does, leaving the germline J gene to fill in the end. V and J are TRBV6-4 and TRBJ2-3; 7 bases match TRBD1. The germline V gene has CDR1 MRHNA and CDR2 SNTAGT. This CDR3 has 15 amino acids. J lost 2 bases, V lost 4 bases, and 6 bases had no gene match. The sequenced CDR3 bases are TGTGCCAGCAGTGCTACAGGGGATCACACAGATACG. It codes for CASSATGDHTDT. The entire CDR3 protein reads CASSATGDHTDTQYF.